This section outlines one TCR beta chain sequence together with its context. The antigen is not known. The method was immunoSEQ multiplex PCR; TCRdb's version includes in-frame clones alone and lacks a portion of them. The profile shows approximately 110,000 clones, roughly 89% of them singletons. Collection occurred without any documented infections or immune events in donors. The entry originates in a study of identifying expanded T cells in peripheral blood. V was pared by 7 bases and J by 0 bases, with 10 bases between. This CDR3 comprises 14 residues. CDR1 and CDR2 from the germline V gene are ENHRY and SYGVKD. Whole-study findings and limits: Variance in clone template counts between approximately 2-week samples significantly increased with total template count across all healthy donors. Differentially abundant clones: about 1.3 between replicates, about 17 at two to three weeks, around 20 at four.

The receptor was derived from a person aged 18 to 75 in good health. The chain is built from TRBV10-3 and TRBJ1-3; unclear D gene. Sequences were obtained from blood. CDR3 loop: CAINPGSSGNTIYF. The CDR3 region has the DNA TGTGCCATCAACCCTGGGAGCTCTGGAAACACCATATATTTT.